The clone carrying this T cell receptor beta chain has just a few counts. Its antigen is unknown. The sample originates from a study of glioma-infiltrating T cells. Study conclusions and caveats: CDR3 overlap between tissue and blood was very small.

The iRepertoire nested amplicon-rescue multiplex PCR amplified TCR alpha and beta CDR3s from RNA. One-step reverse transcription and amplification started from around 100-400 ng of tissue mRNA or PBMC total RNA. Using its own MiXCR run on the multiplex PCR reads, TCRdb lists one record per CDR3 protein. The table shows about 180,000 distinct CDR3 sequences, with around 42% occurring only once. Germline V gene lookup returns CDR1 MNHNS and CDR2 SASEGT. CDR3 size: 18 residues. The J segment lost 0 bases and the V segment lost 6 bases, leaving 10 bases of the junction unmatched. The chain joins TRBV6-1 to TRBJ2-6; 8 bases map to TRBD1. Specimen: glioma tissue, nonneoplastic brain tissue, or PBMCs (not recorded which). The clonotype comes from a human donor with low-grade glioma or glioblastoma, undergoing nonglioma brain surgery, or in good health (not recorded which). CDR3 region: CASSRGTGQFSGANVLTF. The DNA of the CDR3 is TGTGCCAGCAGCCGTGGGACAGGCCAATTCTCTGGGGCCAACGTCCTGACTTTC.